This T cell receptor (beta chain) was recovered during a study of T cells expressing NK-cell markers. Overall study context: CD3+CD56+NKG2C+, CD3+CD56+NKG2C- and CD3+CD56-NKG2C+ T cells, once sorted, supplied the TCR beta repertoires.

General study findings and limits: Several donors likewise had their CD3+CD56-NKG2C+ fraction led by these clonotypes. Clarity on HCMV specificity was lacking for the expanded NKG2C+ T cell clones.

Note on this clonotype: Its antigen is currently unknown.

5'RACE template switching built TCR beta cDNA with unique molecular identifiers. TCRdb derives one entry per CDR3 protein from the 5' RACE reads, leaving out DNA. This table holds 200,000 to 300,000 distinct CDR3 sequences. The CDR3 is 17 residues long. Per germline, CDR1 SGHAT and CDR2 FQNNGV. The TCR was taken from a man between 18 and 35 years old in good health. Specimen: blood T cells: a sorted CD56 or NKG2C T cell subset, CD4+ or CD8+ T cells, or bulk PBMC T cells (not recorded which). The rearrangement uses TRBV11-2 and TRBJ2-1; TCRdb's D call, TRBD2, is unchecked because there is no DNA. CDR3 sequence reads: CASSLQKTSTVSSEQFF.